In its sample, the clone carrying this TCR beta chain was seen many times. Library preparation (for TCRbeta) was performed with unique molecular identifiers. MiXCR, applied by TCRdb to the PCR reads, yields one record per CDR3 protein. Altogether 420,000 or so distinct CDR3 sequences are present, approximately 11% being singletons, with the ten largest covering approximately 5%. This record comes from a study of T-cell reconstitution after alpha-beta-depleted transplantation in children. The V and J ends lost 1 base and 3 bases respectively, with 13 bases between them. CDR1 and CDR2 (germline): DFQATT, SNEGSKA (reference sequence). The CDR3 has 14 amino acids.

Sequenced here: PBMCs from the stem cell graft donor, sampled from the stem cell graft. This TCR derives from a human donor who donated a stem cell graft to a child with acute myeloid leukemia. This chain joins TRBV20-1 and TRBJ2-7, with a weak D call TRBD1 (7 bases). The CDR3 region has the DNA TGCAGTGCTAGAGTGGAGGGGGCGGGCTACGAGCAGTACTTC. It is translated as CSARVEGAGYEQYF.